This T cell receptor beta chain was sequenced for a study of graft-versus-host responses after intestinal transplantation listed by TCRdb under 2021. The study in broad terms: The transplants that recipients got were multivisceral, liver-intestinal, or isolated intestinal. All recipients received anti-thymocyte globulin induction followed by maintenance tacrolimus and steroids for 3 to 4 years. After intestinal transplantation, graft-versus-host and host-versus-graft alloreactive T cell clones in the graft, circulation and bone marrow were tracked using bulk TCR-beta CDR3 sequencing. To identify alloreactive clones, pre-transplant mixed lymphocyte reaction products were sequenced and compared with unstimulated pre-transplant donor and recipient T cells. The cohort enrolled about two dozen intestinal transplant recipients, one of whom was a retransplant, and a few patients without pretransplant specimens were excluded. Donor T cell macrochimerism was defined as a peak of at least 4% donor T cells among recipient peripheral blood mononuclear cells. Rather than going through the commercial service, samples from three later patients were sequenced in-house on an Illumina MiSeq and processed with MiXCR.

Inclusive of the bounding cysteine and phenylalanine, the CDR3 is 13 residues long. The kept DNA is CDR3 alone, 39 bases in frame from the first base. At the junction V is shortened by 6 bases and J by 4 bases, with 9 bases in between. CDR1 and CDR2, per the germline V gene, are SNHLY and FYNNEI. Blood samples were collected up to 4 times in the first month after transplant and then at least monthly when available. Library method: the immunoSEQ multiplex PCR assay. For most patients, genomic DNA was subjected to high-throughput TCR-beta CDR3 sequencing by Adaptive Biotechnologies. Per the source publication's procedure: TCR sequencing data were retrieved from Adaptive's ImmunoSEQ software for about 17 patients, whereas a few other patients were processed with MiXCR and VDJtools. CDR3 nucleotide sequences shared between donor and recipient were removed because the origin of such sequences could not be assigned. Alloreactive clones required at least 2-fold expansion over unstimulated cells and minimum CFSE-low frequency of 0.002% (template counts) or 0.001% (read counts). Clones detected in sequenced pre-transplant spleen, lymph node, or MLR CFSE-low populations of the donor or recipient were defined as mappable. The cumulative frequency of alloreactive clones was calculated as a percentage of all sequences, weighted by copy number. TCRdb's version of the immuneACCESS table is confined to in-frame rearrangements and falls short of the full clone set. An unresolved V gene accounts for under half of the shortfall where checked; the remainder is of unknown origin. V and J calls and clone size are given by that table; D and trimming were obtained from the DNA. This sample holds 45,000 to 55,000 clones; approximately 92% were observed only once. Under 7.5% of the sample is in the top ten clones.

Concerning this clone itself: Its target antigen remains unknown. Base qualities are not recorded, but no much larger clone differs from it by a single base.

Findings and caveats that apply to the study as a whole: The conclusions were limited by the relatively low number and heterogeneity of the intestinal transplant patients. Early after transplant, peak levels of circulating GvH clones were associated with declines in HvG clones. GvH clones were detected in recipient bone marrow, and some appeared earlier in ileal mucosa or blood, consistent with an intestinal mucosal origin. High GvH to HvG T cell clonal ratios were observed in the allografts of patients with donor T cell macrochimerism.

The sequence came from a human patient who received an intestinal transplant, so some T cells may come from the graft donor. The source was PBMCs, collected 786 days after a first intestinal transplant, on the day of a second. Rearrangement joined TRBV2 to TRBJ1-4, with no confident D gene call. The DNA sequence is given as TGTGCCAGCAGCCGCTCCCTTAATGAAAAACTGTTTTTT. Translated, it reads CASSRSLNEKLFF.